The T cell receptor (beta chain) under discussion was sequenced for a study of T cells in Graves' hyperthyroidism and ophthalmopathy. Looking at the study overall: Specimen type is peripheral blood, collected at initial diagnosis prior to any treatment.

CDR1 and CDR2 (germline): LGHNA, YNFKEQ. V lost 2 bases, J lost 2 bases, and 11 bases lay in between. The length of the CDR3 is 15 residues. At least ten counts were recorded for this clonotype. Its matching antigen is unknown. The PBMCs studied were ones that came from roughly 9.1 ml fresh peripheral blood. Study-level results: Peripheral blood also featured most of the thyroid clonotypes expanded above 0.001. Before onset, ophthalmopathy was predicted by the model a median about 6.2 months earlier.

Amplified TCR beta CDR3 regions derived from RNA transcripts. With the HTBI primer set, the TCR CDR3 went through a first round of RT-PCR. TCRdb ran MiXCR on the multiplex PCR reads and lists one entry per CDR3 protein. The data show hundreds of thousands of distinct CDR3 sequences, about 14% seen once. Sequenced input: blood. The V gene is TRBV4-2, the J gene TRBJ2-3; D is undetermined. This sequence originates from a woman under 30 with Graves' hyperthyroidism. CDR3 nucleotide sequence: TGTGCCAGCAGCCAATACGACACAGCCACAGATACGCAGTATTTT. This codes for CASSQYDTATDTQYF.